The 24 T cell receptor beta chains listed next were all sequenced from one sample in a study of T cell responses to AZD1222 COVID-19 vaccine. Generated by immunoSEQ multiplex PCR, the TCRdb table keeps only in-frame clones and is missing some. Among approximately 130,000 clones listed, 89% were seen once. Specimen: peripheral blood, collected 28 days after the second AZD1222 dose. These receptors all come from an adult who received the AZD1222 COVID-19 vaccine.

Of note for this clone: Other nucleotide sequences from this sample produce the same CDR3. The rearrangement uses TRBV7-2 and TRBJ1-1; D gene unclear. The V end lost 1 base, the J end lost 0 bases, and 6 bases lay between the germline ends. Germline CDR1 reads SGHTA; CDR2 reads FQGNSA. The CDR3 sequence is 14 residues long. CDR3 region: CASSLGVMNTEAFF. As DNA, the CDR3 is TGTGCCAGCAGCTTAGGGGTGATGAACACTGAAGCTTTCTTT.

The chain couples TRBV19 to TRBJ1-1; no firm D call. CDR3 size: 17 residues. The germline V gene has CDR1 LNHDA and CDR2 SQIVND (reference sequence). V was clipped by 5 bases and J by 1 base, with 20 bases between them. This CDR3 is CASSPSWASGGNTEAFF. As DNA, the CDR3 is TGTGCCAGTAGTCCTAGCTGGGCGTCCGGTGGGAACACTGAAGCTTTCTTT.

The chain combines TRBV12-3 or TRBV12-4 with TRBJ2-2, with D unresolved. V was shortened by 6 bases and J by 4 bases, with 9 bases between the two germline ends. The CDR3 spans 13 residues. CDR3 loop: CASSPQSTGELFF. Here the CDR3 DNA reads TGTGCCAGCAGCCCGCAGTCCACCGGGGAGCTGTTTTTT.

This clone was found once. J is TRBJ1-2 and V is TRBV3-1 (or the pseudogene TRBV3-2); no firm D call. V lost 3 bases and J lost 4, with 15 bases in between. The length of the CDR3 is 15 residues. Per the germline V gene, CDR1 is LGHDT and CDR2 is YNNKEL (reference sequence). CDR3 DNA: TGTGCCAGCAGCCAGGTCTGGGCCGAAAGCTATGGCTACACCTTC. It translates to CASSQVWAESYGYTF.

The rearrangement uses TRBV24-1 and TRBJ1-2; D not resolved. The V gene lost 4 bases and the J gene lost 6 bases, with 8 bases spanning the gap. CDR1 and CDR2 (germline): KGHDR, SFDVKD. The CDR3 consists of 12 residues. The CDR3 DNA reads TGTGCCACCAGTGACAGTGGGGATGGCTACACCTTC. Translated: CATSDSGDGYTF.

This clone was seen a handful of times. The chain couples TRBV6-5 to TRBJ2-2; D is unresolved. V lost 8 bases, J lost 2 bases, and 12 bases lay in between. The germline V gene encodes CDR1 MNHEY and CDR2 SVGAGI. The CDR3 runs to 14 residues. CDR3 protein: CASRSTANTGELFF. The CDR3 coding sequence is TGTGCCAGCCGAAGCACGGCAAACACCGGGGAGCTGTTTTTT.

The rearrangement joins TRBV30 to TRBJ2-1; D is possibly TRBD1 (6 bases). This CDR3 region has 13 residues. V was cut by 5 bases and J by 4 bases, with 12 bases left in between. The germline V gene has CDR1 GTSNPN and CDR2 SVGIG (reference sequence). The CDR3, as DNA: TGTGCCTGGGGGGGCCTTTTGTACAATGAGCAGTTCTTC. Amino acids: CAWGGLLYNEQFF.

V is TRBV11-2 and J is TRBJ2-5, with 7 bases fitting TRBD2. Germline V gene sequence: CDR1 SGHAT, CDR2 FQNNGV. The ends lost 5 bases at V and 4 bases at J; junction bases unmatched: 13. The CDR3 totals 16 residues. The CDR3 region is CASSPLVWGRAETQYF. CDR3 nucleotides: TGTGCCAGCAGCCCTTTAGTCTGGGGGAGGGCAGAGACCCAGTACTTC.

The CDR3 sequence: CASSRMGQGRRDTEAFF. DNA for the CDR3: TGCGCCAGCAGCAGGATGGGACAGGGGCGAAGGGACACTGAAGCTTTCTTT. This chain uses TRBV4-3 with TRBJ1-1, with 10 bases fitting TRBD1. The V gene end was trimmed by 5 bases and the J gene end by 3 bases; junction bases not matched to a gene: 12. In germline, CDR1 is LGHNA, CDR2 YSLEER. The CDR3 loop spans 17 amino acids.

This clone showed up just once. The chain combines TRBV14 with TRBJ1-2; D is unresolved. Trimming took off 7 bases at V and 8 bases at J, with 17 bases between the two ends. CDR3 length: 13 residues. The germline gives CDR1 SGHDN, CDR2 FVKESK. CDR3 nucleotides: TGTGCCAGCACCCCTCGGCTTGGTGGGGGCTACACCTTC. It encodes CASTPRLGGGYTF.

The V gene is TRBV3-1 (or the pseudogene TRBV3-2), the J gene TRBJ1-1; possibly TRBD1 for D (5 bases). CDR3 size: 12 residues. From germline, CDR1 is LGHDT and CDR2 YNNKEL (reference sequence). In DNA, the CDR3 is TGTGCAAGCCGAAGGGGAGACACTGAAGCTTTCTTT. Translation gives CASRRGDTEAFF.

This clone was detected only once. The chain has TRBV5-1 and TRBJ1-1; 7 bases match TRBD1. Germline V gives CDR1 SGHRS, CDR2 YFSETQ. The CDR3 totals 14 residues. The V gene end was trimmed by 5 bases and the J gene end by 4 bases; junction bases not matched to a gene: 8. The CDR3 DNA reads TGCGCCAGCAGGCAGCAGGGGGGCCTCACTGAAGCTTTCTTT. This translates into CASRQQGGLTEAFF. The whole variable domain, filled in from reference TRBV5-1 and TRBJ1-1, reads KAGVTQTPRYLIKTRGQQVTLSCSPISGHRSVSWYQQTPGQGLQFLFEYFSETQRNKGNFPGRFSGRQFSNSRSEMNVSTLELGDSALYLCASRQQGGLTEAFFGQGTRLTVV.

This clone was seen once. V is TRBV27 and J is TRBJ1-3; TRBD1 might be the D (6 bases). CDR1 is MNHEY, CDR2 SMNVEV, per germline (reference sequence). V lost 2 bases to trimming and J lost 0 bases, with 17 bases between them. The CDR3 is made up of 18 amino acids. CDR3 sequence (DNA): TGTGCCAGCAGTTTAGTTAGGGGGGCCCTGAGCTCTGGAAACACCATATATTTT. This codes for CASSLVRGALSSGNTIYF.

DNA of the CDR3: TGCGCCAGCAGCCGATTATCGGACGGTGGGGACGAGCAGTACTTC. It is translated as CASSRLSDGGDEQYF. V is TRBV4-1 and J is TRBJ2-7; no clear D gene. V shed 4 bases and J shed 5 bases, with 18 bases lying between them. Per germline, CDR1 MGHRA and CDR2 YSYEKL. The CDR3 length is 15 residues.

The rearrangement joins TRBV10-3 to TRBJ1-4; D call uncertain. CDR3 length: 14 residues. V gave up 6 bases and J gave up 0 bases, with 8 bases separating them. Germline V CDR1 and CDR2: ENHRY, SYGVKD. The CDR3 DNA reads as TGTGCCATCAGCTCAGATGCAACTAATGAAAAACTGTTTTTT. Translation: CAISSDATNEKLFF.

The chain uses TRBV5-4 and TRBJ2-3; tentative D call: TRBD2 (6 bases). With 3 bases removed from V and 5 bases from J, the gap between germline ends came to 13 bases. This CDR3 contains 14 residues. Germline CDR1 SGHNT, CDR2 YYREEE (reference sequence). The CDR3 DNA reads as TGTGCCAGCAGCTCGCGGGGAGATGGAGATACGCAGTATTTT. This gives the protein CASSSRGDGDTQYF.

The CDR3 coding sequence is TGTGCCAGCAGCGCCGTAGGACAGGGGAAAGAGACCCAGTACTTC. This codes for CASSAVGQGKETQYF. The chain carries TRBV5-4 and TRBJ2-5; 9 bases align to TRBD1. Germline V CDR1 and CDR2: SGHNT, YYREEE (reference sequence). With V trimmed by 4 bases and J by 3 bases, 7 bases remained unmatched. The length of the CDR3 is 15 residues.

There are a few counts of this clone. The rearrangement joins TRBV14 to TRBJ2-7, with TRBD2 matching over 9 bases. Trimming removed 1 base from V and 5 bases from J; junction bases left unmatched: 12. Germline V gives CDR1 SGHDN, CDR2 FVKESK. The CDR3 has 17 residues. CDR3 protein: CASSQATSSGGRHEQYF. The CDR3 DNA reads as TGTGCCAGCAGCCAAGCGACGTCGAGCGGGGGGCGCCACGAGCAGTACTTC.

This chain joins TRBV6-5 and TRBJ1-4, with D possibly TRBD1 on 5 matching bases. The CDR3 is made up of 14 amino acids. Trimming left V 6 bases short and J 3 bases short, with 11 bases between. Germline V CDR1 and CDR2: MNHEY, SVGAGI. The CDR3 sequence is CASSGTRSNEKLFF. In DNA, the CDR3 is TGTGCCAGCAGCGGGACTCGTTCTAATGAAAAACTGTTTTTT.

The genes are TRBV10-2 and TRBJ2-3, with 9 bases that match TRBD2. The trim removed 2 bases at V and 2 bases at J, leaving 2 bases unmatched. The CDR3 is 15 amino acids. The V gene's germline CDR1 is WSHSY and CDR2 SAAADI. The CDR3 region is CASSELAGITDTQYF. The DNA for the CDR3 is TGCGCCAGCAGTGAGCTAGCGGGGATCACAGATACGCAGTATTTT.

V gene TRBV12-3 or TRBV12-4 combines with J gene TRBJ1-1; D not certain. The CDR3 is 12 residues long. Trimming removed 6 bases from V and 4 bases from J, with 9 bases in between. The CDR3 is CASRPQSTEAFF. In nucleotides, the CDR3 is TGTGCCAGCAGGCCCCAGAGCACTGAAGCTTTCTTT.

V and J are TRBV7-8 and TRBJ1-1, with no clear D. The V gene lost 4 bases and the J gene lost 1 base, with 13 bases spanning the gap. This CDR3 comprises 15 residues. Germline V gene data show CDR1 as SGHVS and CDR2 as FQNEAQ. DNA of the CDR3: TGTGCCAGCAGCTCCTACCCGGGCGAGAACACTGAAGCTTTCTTT. Amino acids: CASSSYPGENTEAFF.

The CDR3 DNA follows: TGTGCCAGCAGTTCTGGGGCAGAGACCCAGTACTTC. It yields the protein CASSSGAETQYF. The V and J genes are TRBV6-6 and TRBJ2-5; possible D gene TRBD1, 5 bases. CDR3 length equals 12 residues. The V gene's germline CDR1 is MNHNY and CDR2 SVGAGI (reference sequence). V was clipped by 4 bases and J by 4 bases, with 7 bases between them.

The sample holds a few counts of this clone. This chain joins TRBV6-1 and TRBJ1-5; TRBD1 is a possible D gene (6 bases). The germline CDR1 and CDR2 sequences are MNHNS and SASEGT. V lost 0 bases and J lost 7, with 13 bases in between. The CDR3 extends over 15 amino acids. CDR3: CASSEAHGGGQPQHF. Written as DNA, the CDR3 is TGTGCCAGCAGTGAAGCGCACGGGGGCGGGCAGCCCCAGCATTTT.